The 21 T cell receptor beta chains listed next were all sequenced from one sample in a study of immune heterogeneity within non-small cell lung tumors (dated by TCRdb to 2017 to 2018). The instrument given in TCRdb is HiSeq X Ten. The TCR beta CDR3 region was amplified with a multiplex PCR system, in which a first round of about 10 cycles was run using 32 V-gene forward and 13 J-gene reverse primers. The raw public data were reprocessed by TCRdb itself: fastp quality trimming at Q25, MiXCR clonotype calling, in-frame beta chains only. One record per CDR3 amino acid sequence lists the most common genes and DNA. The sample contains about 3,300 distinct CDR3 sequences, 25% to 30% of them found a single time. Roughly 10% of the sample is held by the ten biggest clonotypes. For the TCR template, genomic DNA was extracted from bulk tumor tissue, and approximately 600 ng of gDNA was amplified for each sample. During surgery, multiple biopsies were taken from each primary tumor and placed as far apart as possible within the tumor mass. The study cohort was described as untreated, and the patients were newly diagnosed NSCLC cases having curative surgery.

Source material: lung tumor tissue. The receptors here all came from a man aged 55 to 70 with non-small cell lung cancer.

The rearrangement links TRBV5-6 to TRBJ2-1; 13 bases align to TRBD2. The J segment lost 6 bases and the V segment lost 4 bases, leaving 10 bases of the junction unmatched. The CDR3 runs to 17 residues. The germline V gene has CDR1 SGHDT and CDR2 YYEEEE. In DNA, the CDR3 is TGTGCCAGCAGCCTAGGACTAGCGGGAGAAGTGGGCAATGAGCAGTTCTTC. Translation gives CASSLGLAGEVGNEQFF. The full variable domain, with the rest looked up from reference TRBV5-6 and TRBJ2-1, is DAGVTQSPTHLIKTRGQQVTLRCSPKSGHDTVSWYQQALGQGPQFIFQYYEEEERQRGNFPDRFSGHQFPNYSSELNVNALLLGDSALYLCASSLGLAGEVGNEQFFGPGTRLTVL.

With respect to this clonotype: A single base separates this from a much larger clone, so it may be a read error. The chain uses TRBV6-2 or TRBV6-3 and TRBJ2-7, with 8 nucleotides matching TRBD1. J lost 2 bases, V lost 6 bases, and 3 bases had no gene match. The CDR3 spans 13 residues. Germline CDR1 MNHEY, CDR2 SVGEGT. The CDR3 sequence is CASRGQEPYEQYF. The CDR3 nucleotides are TGTGCCAGCAGGGGACAGGAACCCTACGAGCAGTACTTC.

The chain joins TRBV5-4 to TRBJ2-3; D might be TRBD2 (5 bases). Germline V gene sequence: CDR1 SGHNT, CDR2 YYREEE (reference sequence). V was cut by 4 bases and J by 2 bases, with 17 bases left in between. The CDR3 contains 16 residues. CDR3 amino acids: CASSTSRLAFTDTQYF. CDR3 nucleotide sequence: TGTGCCAGCAGCACATCGAGGCTAGCCTTCACAGATACGCAGTATTTT.

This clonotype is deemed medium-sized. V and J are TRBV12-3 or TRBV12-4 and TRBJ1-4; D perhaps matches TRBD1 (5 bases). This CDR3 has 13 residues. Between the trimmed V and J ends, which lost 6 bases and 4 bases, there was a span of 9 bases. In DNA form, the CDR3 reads TGTGCCAGCAGCCGGGGGATTAATGAAAAACTGTTTTTT. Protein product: CASSRGINEKLFF.

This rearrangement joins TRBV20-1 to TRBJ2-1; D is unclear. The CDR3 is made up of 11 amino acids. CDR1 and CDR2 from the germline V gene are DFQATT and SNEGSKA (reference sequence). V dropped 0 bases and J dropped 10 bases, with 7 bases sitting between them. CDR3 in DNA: TGCAGTGCTAGAGATCTGGTCGAGCAGTTCTTC. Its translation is CSARDLVEQFF.

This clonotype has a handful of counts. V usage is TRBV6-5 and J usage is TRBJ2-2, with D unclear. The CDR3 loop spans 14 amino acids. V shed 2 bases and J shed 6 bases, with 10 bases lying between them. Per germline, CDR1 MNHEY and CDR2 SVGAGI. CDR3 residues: CASSYPGRAGELFF. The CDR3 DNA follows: TGTGCCAGCAGTTACCCCGGACGGGCCGGGGAGCTGTTTTTT.

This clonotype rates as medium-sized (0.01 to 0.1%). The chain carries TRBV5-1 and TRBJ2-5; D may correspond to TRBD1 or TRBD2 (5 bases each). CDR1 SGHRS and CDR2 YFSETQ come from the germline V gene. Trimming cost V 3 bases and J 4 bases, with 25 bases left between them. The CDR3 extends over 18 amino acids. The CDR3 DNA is TGCGCCAGCAGCTCGGGTTTTTTGGATAGGGGAGTGTCAGAGACCCAGTACTTC. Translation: CASSSGFLDRGVSETQYF.

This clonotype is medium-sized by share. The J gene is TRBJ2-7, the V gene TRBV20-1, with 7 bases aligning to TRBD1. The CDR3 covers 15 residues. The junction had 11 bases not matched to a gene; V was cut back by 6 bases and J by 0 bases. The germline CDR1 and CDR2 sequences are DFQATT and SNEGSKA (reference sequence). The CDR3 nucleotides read TGCAGTGCACCCCCAGGGGGAGCCATCTCCTACGAGCAGTACTTC. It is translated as CSAPPGGAISYEQYF.

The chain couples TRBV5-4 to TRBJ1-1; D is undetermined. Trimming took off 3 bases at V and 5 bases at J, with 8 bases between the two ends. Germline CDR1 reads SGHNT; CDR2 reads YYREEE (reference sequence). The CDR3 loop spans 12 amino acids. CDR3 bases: TGTGCCAGCAGCTCCGGACGGACTGAAGCTTTCTTT. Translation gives CASSSGRTEAFF.

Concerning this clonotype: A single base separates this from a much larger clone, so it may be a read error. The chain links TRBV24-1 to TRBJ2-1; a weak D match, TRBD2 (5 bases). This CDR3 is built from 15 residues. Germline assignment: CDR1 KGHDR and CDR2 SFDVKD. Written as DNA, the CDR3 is TGTGCCACCATTGATTTGCGGGTATACGGAAATGAGCAGTTCTTC. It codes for CATIDLRVYGNEQFF.

The CDR3 region is CASIQRLASTDTQYF. The CDR3 region has the DNA TGTGCCAGCATCCAGCGACTAGCGAGCACAGATACGCAGTATTTT. V is TRBV11-2 and J is TRBJ2-3; 8 positions match TRBD2. With 7 bases clipped from V and 0 bases from J, the junction kept 6 bases outside the gene matches. The CDR3 is made up of 15 amino acids. Germline CDR1 reads SGHAT; CDR2 reads FQNNGV.

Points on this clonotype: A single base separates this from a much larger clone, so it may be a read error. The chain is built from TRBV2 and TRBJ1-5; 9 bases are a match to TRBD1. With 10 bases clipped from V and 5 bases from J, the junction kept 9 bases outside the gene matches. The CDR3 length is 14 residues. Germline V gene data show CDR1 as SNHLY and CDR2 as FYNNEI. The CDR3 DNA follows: TGTGCCATCAGGTCCCGGGACAGGGATCAGCCCCAGCATTTT. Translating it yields CAIRSRDRDQPQHF.

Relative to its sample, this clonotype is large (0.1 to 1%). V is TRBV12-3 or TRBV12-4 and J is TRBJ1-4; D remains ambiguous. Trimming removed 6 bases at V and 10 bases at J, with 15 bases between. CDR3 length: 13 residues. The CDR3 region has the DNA TGTGCCAGCAGCCCAGTCGGCTCCGGAAAACTGTTTTTT. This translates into CASSPVGSGKLFF.

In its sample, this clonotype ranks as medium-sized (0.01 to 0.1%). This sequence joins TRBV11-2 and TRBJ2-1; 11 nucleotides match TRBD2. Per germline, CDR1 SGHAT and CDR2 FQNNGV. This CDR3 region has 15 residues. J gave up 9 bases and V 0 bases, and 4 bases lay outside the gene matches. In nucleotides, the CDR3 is TGTGCCAGCAGCTTAGATGTAGCGGGAGGGGGTGAGCAGTTCTTC. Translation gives CASSLDVAGGGEQFF.

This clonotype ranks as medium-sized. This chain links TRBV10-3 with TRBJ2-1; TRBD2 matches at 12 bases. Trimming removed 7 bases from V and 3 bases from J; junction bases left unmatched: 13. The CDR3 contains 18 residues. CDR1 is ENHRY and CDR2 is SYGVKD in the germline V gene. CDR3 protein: CAINPGTSGRTNYNEQFF. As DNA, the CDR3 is TGTGCCATCAACCCTGGAACTAGCGGGAGGACAAACTACAATGAGCAGTTCTTC.

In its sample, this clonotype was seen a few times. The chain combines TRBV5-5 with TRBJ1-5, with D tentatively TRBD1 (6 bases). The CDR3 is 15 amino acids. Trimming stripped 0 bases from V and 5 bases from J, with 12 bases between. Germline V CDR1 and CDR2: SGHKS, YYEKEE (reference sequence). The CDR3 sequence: CASSLAGTRDQPQHF. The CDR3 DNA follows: TGTGCCAGCAGCTTGGCCGGGACACGAGATCAGCCCCAGCATTTT.

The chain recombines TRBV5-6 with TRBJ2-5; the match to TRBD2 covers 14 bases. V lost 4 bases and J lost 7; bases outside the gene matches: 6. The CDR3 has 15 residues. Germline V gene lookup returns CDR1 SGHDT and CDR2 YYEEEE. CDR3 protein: CASSPPGTSGGTQYF. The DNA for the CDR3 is TGTGCCAGCAGCCCCCCTGGGACTAGCGGGGGGACCCAGTACTTC.

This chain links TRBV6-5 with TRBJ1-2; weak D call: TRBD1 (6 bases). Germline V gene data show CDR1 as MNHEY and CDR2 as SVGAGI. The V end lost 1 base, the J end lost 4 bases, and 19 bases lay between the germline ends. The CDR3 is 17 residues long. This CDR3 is CASSYWDKTGRGYGYTF. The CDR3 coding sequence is TGTGCCAGCAGTTACTGGGATAAGACAGGCAGGGGCTATGGCTACACCTTC.

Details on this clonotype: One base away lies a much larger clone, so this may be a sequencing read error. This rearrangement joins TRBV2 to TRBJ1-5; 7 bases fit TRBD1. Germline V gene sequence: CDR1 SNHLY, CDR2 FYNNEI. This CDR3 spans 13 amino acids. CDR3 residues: CGSSGQENQPQHF. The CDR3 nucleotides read TGTGGCAGCTCAGGACAGGAAAATCAGCCCCAGCATTTT.

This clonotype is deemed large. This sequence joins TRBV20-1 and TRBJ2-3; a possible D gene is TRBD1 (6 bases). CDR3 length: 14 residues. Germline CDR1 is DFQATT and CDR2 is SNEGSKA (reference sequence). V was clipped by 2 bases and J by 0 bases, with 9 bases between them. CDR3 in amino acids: CSARPGQSTDTQYF. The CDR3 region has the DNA TGCAGTGCTAGACCCGGACAGAGCACAGATACGCAGTATTTT.

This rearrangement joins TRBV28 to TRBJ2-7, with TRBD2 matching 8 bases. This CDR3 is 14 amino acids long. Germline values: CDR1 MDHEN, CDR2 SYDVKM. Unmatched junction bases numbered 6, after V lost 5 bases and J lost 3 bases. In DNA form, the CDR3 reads TGTGCCAGCAGTGCCGCGGGACTAGACTACGAGCAGTACTTC. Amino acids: CASSAAGLDYEQYF.